This TCR beta chain was sequenced during a study of blood T cell repertoires in COVID-19. CDR3 length: 12 amino acids. The junction had 4 bases not matched to a gene; V was cut back by 4 bases and J by 7 bases. CDR1 SGHNT and CDR2 YYREEE come from the germline V gene (reference sequence). Assay: immunoSEQ multiplex PCR; the TCRdb copy retains only in-frame clones and omits some. The sample shows roughly 250,000 clones, around 89% of them seen only once. The TCR comes from a woman in her 40s with acute COVID-19. The sample taken for sequencing was PBMCs or T cells enriched from blood (not recorded which). The V gene is TRBV5-4, the J gene TRBJ1-2; TRBD1 agrees at 7 bases. The CDR3 nucleotides read TGTGCCAGCAGCAGGGGGCAGGGTGGCTACACCTTC. The encoded protein is CASSRGQGGYTF.